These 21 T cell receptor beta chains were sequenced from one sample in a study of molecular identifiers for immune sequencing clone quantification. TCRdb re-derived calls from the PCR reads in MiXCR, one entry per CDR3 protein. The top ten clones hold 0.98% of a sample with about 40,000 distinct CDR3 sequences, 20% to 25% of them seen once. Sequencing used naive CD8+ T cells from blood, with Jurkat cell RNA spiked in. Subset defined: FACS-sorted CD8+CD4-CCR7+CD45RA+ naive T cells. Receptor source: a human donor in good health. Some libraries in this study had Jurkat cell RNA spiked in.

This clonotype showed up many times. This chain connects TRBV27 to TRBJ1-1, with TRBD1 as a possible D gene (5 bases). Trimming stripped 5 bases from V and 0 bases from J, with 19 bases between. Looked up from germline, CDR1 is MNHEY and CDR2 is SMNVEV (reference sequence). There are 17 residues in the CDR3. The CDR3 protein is CASSPLTPRGMNTEAFF. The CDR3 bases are TGTGCCAGCAGTCCCCTAACCCCTCGGGGGATGAACACTGAAGCTTTCTTT.

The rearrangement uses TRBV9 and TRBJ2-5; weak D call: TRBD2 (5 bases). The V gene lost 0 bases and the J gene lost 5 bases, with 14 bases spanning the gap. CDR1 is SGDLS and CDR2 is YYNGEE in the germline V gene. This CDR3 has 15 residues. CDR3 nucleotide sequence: TGTGCCAGCAGCGTAGTGGGAGCGACGGGGGAGACCCAGTACTTC. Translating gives CASSVVGATGETQYF.

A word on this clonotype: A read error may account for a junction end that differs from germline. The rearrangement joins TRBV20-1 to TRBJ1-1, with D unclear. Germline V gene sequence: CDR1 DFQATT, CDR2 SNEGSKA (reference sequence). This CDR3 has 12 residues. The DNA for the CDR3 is TGCAGTGCTCTGAACATGAACACTGAAGCTCTCTTT. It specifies CSALNMNTEALF.

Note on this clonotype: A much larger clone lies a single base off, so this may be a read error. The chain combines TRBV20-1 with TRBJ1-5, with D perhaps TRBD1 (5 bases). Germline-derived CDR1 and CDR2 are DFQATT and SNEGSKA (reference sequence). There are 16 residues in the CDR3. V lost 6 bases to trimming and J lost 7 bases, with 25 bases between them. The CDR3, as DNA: TGCAGTGCAATAAGATACGAACAGGTCTCAGGGCAGCCCCAGCATTTT. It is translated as CSAIRYEQVSGQPQHF.

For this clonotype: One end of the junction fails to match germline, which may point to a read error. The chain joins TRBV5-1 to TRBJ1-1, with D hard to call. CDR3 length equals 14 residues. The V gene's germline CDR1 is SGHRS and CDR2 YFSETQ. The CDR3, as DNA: TGCGCCAGCAGCTTGGAGGGTCGAGGCACTGAAGCCTCCTTT. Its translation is CASSLEGRGTEASF. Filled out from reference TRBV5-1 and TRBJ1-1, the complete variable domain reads KAGVTQTPRYLIKTRGQQVTLSCSPISGHRSVSWYQQTPGQGLQFLFEYFSETQRNKGNFPGRFSGRQFSNSRSEMNVSTLELGDSALYLCASSLEGRGTEASFGQGTRLTVV.

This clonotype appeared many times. DNA for the CDR3: TGTGCCAGCAGCTTCCTGACAGGGGGCGACGGCTACACCTTC. This translates into CASSFLTGGDGYTF. The rearrangement uses TRBV7-9 and TRBJ1-2; 10 nucleotides line up with TRBD1. The CDR3 loop spans 14 amino acids. The V segment lost 3 bases and the J segment 8 bases; nucleotides outside the gene matches: 6. Germline loops: CDR1 SEHNR, CDR2 FQNEAQ (reference sequence).

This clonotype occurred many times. CDR3 nucleotide sequence: TGTGCCAGCAGACGACAAGTCCAAGAGACCCAGTACTTC. This gives the protein CASRRQVQETQYF. The V and J genes are TRBV6-5 and TRBJ2-5; no clear D gene. The V gene lost 6 bases and the J gene lost 1 base, with 9 bases spanning the gap. This CDR3 has 13 residues. Germline CDR1 is MNHEY and CDR2 is SVGAGI.

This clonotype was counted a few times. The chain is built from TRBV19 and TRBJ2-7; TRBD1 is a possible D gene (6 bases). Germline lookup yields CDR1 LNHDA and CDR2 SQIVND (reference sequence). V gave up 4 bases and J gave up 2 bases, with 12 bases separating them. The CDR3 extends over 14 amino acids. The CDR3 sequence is CASSKGSGAYEQYF. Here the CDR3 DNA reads TGTGCCAGTAGTAAGGGATCAGGGGCCTACGAGCAGTACTTC.

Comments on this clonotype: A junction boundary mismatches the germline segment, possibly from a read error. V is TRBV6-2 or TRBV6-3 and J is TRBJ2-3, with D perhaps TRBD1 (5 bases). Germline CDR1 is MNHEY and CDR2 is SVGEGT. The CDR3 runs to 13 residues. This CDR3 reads CASSPLLTDTRYF. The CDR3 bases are TGTGCCAGCAGTCCCCTTTTGACAGATACGCGGTATTTT.

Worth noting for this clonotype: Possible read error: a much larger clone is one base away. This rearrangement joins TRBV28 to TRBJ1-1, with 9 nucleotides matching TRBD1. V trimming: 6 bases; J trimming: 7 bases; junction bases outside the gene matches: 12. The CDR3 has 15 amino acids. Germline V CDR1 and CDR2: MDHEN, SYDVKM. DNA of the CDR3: TGTGCCAGCAGCTCCGGGACAGGGAGGGCTTGTGAAGCTTTCTTT. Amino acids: CASSSGTGRACEAFF.

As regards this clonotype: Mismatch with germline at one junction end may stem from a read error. The CDR3 here is CASSLGGPDNFNSPLPF. Here the CDR3 DNA reads TGTGCCAGCAGCTTAGGGGGGCCCGACAACTTTAATTCACCCCTCCCCTTT. The chain links TRBV7-2 to TRBJ1-6, with D tentatively TRBD1 (6 bases). The CDR3 length is 17 residues. Germline V gives CDR1 SGHTA, CDR2 FQGNSA. Full variable domain (missing parts from reference TRBV7-2 and TRBJ1-6): GAGVSQSPSNKVTEKGKDVELRCDPISGHTALYWYRQSLGQGLEFLIYFQGNSAPDKSGLPSDRFSAERTGGSVSTLTIQRTQQEDSAVYLCASSLGGPDNFNSPLPFGNGTRLTVT.

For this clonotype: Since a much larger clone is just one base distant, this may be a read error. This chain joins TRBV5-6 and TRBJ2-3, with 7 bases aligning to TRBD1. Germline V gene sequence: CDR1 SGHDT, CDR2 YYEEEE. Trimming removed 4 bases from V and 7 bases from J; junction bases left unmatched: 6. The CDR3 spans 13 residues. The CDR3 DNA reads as TGTGCCAGCAGCATCTGGGACAGTCATACGCAGTATTTT. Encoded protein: CASSIWDSHTQYF.

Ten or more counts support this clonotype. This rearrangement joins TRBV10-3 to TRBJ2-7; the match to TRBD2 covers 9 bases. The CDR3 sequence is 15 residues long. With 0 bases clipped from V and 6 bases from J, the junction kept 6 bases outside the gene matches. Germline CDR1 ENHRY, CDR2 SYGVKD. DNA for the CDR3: TGTGCCATCAGTGAGTCGATAGCGGGAGTAATCGAGCAGTACTTC. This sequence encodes CAISESIAGVIEQYF.

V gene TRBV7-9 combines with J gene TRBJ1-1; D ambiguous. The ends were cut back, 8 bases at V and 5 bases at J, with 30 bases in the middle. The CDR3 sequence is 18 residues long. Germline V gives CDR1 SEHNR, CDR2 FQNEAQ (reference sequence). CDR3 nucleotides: TGTGCCAGCCGCCTAGCAGGTCGTGGGTTAGCCTCGGGAACTGAAGCTTTCTTT. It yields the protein CASRLAGRGLASGTEAFF.

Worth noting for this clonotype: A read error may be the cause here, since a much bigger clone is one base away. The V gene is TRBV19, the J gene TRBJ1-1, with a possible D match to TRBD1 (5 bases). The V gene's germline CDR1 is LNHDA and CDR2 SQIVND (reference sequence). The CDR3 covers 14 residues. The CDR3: CASSMGGRGTDAFF. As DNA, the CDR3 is TGTGCCAGTAGTATGGGAGGGCGGGGCACTGACGCTTTCTTT. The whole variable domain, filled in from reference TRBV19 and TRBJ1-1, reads DGGITQSPKYLFRKEGQNVTLSCEQNLNHDAMYWYRQDPGQGLRLIYYSQIVNDFQKGDIAEGYSVSREKKESFPLTVTSAQKNPTAFYLCASSMGGRGTDAFFGQGTRLTVV.

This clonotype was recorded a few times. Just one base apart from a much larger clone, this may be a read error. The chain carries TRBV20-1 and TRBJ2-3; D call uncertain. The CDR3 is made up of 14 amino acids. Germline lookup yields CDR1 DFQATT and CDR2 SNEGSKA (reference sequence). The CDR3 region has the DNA TGCAGTGCCCCTACCCGCGAGAACTGGGATATGCAGTATTTT. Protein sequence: CSAPTRENWDMQYF.

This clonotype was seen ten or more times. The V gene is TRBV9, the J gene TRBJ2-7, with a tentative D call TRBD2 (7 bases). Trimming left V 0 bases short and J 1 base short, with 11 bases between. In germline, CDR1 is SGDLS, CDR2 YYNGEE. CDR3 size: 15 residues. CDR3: CASSVAGGRSYEQYF. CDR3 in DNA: TGTGCCAGCAGCGTAGCCGGGGGGCGATCCTACGAGCAGTACTTC.

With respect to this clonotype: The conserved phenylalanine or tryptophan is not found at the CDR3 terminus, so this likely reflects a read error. The CDR3 DNA reads TGTGCCCGCAGTGAATATTCGGGGGGGCGATCCTACGAGCAGTACTCC. Its translation: CARSEYSGGRSYEQYS. The chain links TRBV25-1 to TRBJ2-7, with 8 bases lining up with TRBD2. From germline, CDR1 is MGHDK and CDR2 SYGVNS. CDR3 length: 16 residues.

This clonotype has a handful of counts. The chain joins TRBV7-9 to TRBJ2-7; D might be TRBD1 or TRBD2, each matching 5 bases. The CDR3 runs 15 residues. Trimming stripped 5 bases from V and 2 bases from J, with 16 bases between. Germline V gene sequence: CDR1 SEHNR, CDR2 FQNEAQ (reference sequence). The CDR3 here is CASSLEGRKPYEQYF. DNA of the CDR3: TGTGCCAGCAGCCTCGAGGGACGGAAGCCCTACGAGCAGTACTTC.

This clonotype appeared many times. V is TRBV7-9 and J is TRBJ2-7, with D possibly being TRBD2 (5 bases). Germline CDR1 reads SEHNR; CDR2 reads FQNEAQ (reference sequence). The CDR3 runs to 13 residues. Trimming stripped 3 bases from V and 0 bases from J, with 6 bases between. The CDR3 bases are TGTGCCAGCAGCTTCCGGGACTCCTACGAGCAGTACTTC. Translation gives CASSFRDSYEQYF.

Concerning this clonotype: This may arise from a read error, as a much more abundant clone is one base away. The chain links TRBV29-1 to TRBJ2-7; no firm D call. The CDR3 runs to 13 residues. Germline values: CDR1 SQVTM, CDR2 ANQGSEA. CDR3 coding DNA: TGCAGCATTGAAGCTGGCGGCAGCTACGAGCAGTACTTC. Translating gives CSIEAGGSYEQYF.